The TCR beta chain described here comes from a study of shared clonotypes between healthy human individuals. Study observations and caveats: The diversity represented, both genetic and in exposure history, was limited by few donors. Clonotype sharing among donors likely depends on sequencing depth.

Concerning this clone: Its specificity is not known.

Trimming removed 0 bases from V and 0 bases from J, with 12 bases in between. The CDR3 runs 17 residues. Per germline, CDR1 LGHNA and CDR2 YSLEER. Per the authors' pipeline: Because ImmunoSEQ provided only junction sequences with no quality scores, the filtering differed. Generated by immunoSEQ multiplex PCR, the TCRdb table keeps only in-frame clones and is missing some. That table furnishes V, J and clone size, whereas the DNA furnished D and trimming. The sample contains roughly 1 million clones, 70% to 80% of which appear only once. The chain joins TRBV4-3 to TRBJ1-3; D not resolved. Sequencing input: memory CD4+ T cells sorted from blood. Indicated subset: CD45RA-negative fraction. This TCR came from a man younger than 30 in good health. Here the CDR3 reads CASSQDRGSGSGNTIYF. As DNA, the CDR3 is TGCGCCAGCAGCCAAGATCGGGGTTCTGGCTCTGGAAACACCATATATTTT.